This TCR beta chain was obtained from a study of beta chain features in type 1 diabetes. Overall study context: The study found patients and healthy donors alike in age, gender and cell yields.

About this clone: Its matching antigen is unknown.

Sorting based on CD45RO/CCR7/CD25/CD127/CD95/CD27 separated CD4+ naive, central memory, regulatory and stem cell-like memory cells. Study-wide points: Patients' naive, central memory and Treg TCRB repertoires seemed closer to one another than those of healthy donors. cDNA-based reads could over-represent cells with high TCR expression.

Investigators reverse transcribed all isolated RNA, so they sequenced expressed TCRB transcripts. Data came from immunoSEQ multiplex PCR; TCRdb stores just in-frame clones and leaves some out. The sample holds under 450,000 clones, about 15% seen once. Germline CDR1 and CDR2: SGHDT and YYEEEE. CDR3 length: 14 amino acids. V was cut by 5 bases and J by 6 bases, with 15 bases left in between. The receptor comes from a man aged 30 to 39 in good health. The sample taken for sequencing was naive CD4+ T cells from blood. The V call is TRBV5-6, the J call TRBJ2-1, with D possibly matching TRBD2 (5 bases). This CDR3 is CASSHAGSVNEQFF. The CDR3 nucleotides are TGTGCCAGCAGTCACGCGGGCTCGGTCAATGAGCAGTTCTTC.